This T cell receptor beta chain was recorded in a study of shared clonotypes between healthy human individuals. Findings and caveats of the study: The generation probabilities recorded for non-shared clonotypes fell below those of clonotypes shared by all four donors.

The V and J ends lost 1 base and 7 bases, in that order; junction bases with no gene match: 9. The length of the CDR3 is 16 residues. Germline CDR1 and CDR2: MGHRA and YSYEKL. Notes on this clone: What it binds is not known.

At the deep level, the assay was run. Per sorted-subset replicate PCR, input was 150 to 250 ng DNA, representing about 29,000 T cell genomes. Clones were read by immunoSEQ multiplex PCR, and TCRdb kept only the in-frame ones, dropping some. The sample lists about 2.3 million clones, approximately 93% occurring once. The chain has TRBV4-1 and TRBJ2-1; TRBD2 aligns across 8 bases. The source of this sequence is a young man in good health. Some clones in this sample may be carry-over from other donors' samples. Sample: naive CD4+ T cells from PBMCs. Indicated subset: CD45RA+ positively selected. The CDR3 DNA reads TGCGCCAGCAGCCAAGTTGCGGGAGGAATGGGGAATGAGCAGTTCTTC. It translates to CASSQVAGGMGNEQFF.